This entry is about one T cell receptor (beta chain). The sample originates from a study of T cells in Graves' hyperthyroidism and ophthalmopathy. Germline CDR1 SGHTA, CDR2 FQGNSA. This CDR3 has 15 residues. Trimming removed 2 bases from V and 0 bases from J, with 10 bases in between. Regions amplified from RNA transcripts were the TCR beta CDR3 regions. The HTBI primer set was used in a first-round RT-PCR of the TCR CDR3. MiXCR was run by TCRdb on the multiplex PCR reads, yielding one entry per CDR3 protein. In the table there are around 540,000 distinct CDR3 sequences, roughly 16% of which are singletons.

The sequencing input was blood. The V and J genes are TRBV7-2 and TRBJ1-1; a possible D gene is TRBD1 (5 bases). The clonotype originates from a woman aged 30 to 39 with Graves' ophthalmopathy. The CDR3 sequence: CASSLMGLMNTEAFF. The CDR3 DNA is TGTGCCAGCAGCTTAATGGGGCTAATGAACACTGAAGCTTTCTTT.